The 18 T cell receptor beta chains reported below all come from one sample, sequenced in a study of shared clonotypes between healthy human individuals. Repertoires were generated with immunoSEQ multiplex PCR, while TCRdb's copy carries only in-frame clones and drops some. The sample holds some 2.1 million clones; about 93% are singletons and the top ten take about 1.7%. CD45RO-negative CD8 cells positively selected for CCR7 made up the naive population, which excluded terminally differentiated effector memory CD45RA+ cells. Source material: naive CD8+ T cells from PBMCs. These receptors originate from a man aged 18 to 29 in good health. Some clones in this sample may be carry-over from other donors' samples.

This sequence joins TRBV7-3 and TRBJ2-3; TRBD2 aligns across 10 bases. Germline loops: CDR1 SGHTA, CDR2 FQGTGA. V was pared by 3 bases and J by 2 bases, with 5 bases of the junction left unmatched. The CDR3 loop spans 16 amino acids. The CDR3 reads CASSLGTSDNTDTQYF. The CDR3 bases are TGTGCCAGCAGCTTGGGGACTAGCGATAACACAGATACGCAGTATTTT.

The gene calls are TRBV9 and TRBJ2-6; D remains ambiguous. This CDR3 has 15 residues. Trimming removed 3 bases at V and 0 bases at J, with 7 bases between. CDR1 SGDLS and CDR2 YYNGEE come from the germline V gene. The CDR3 is CASSEASSGANVLTF. The CDR3 DNA reads as TGTGCCAGCAGCGAGGCAAGCTCTGGGGCCAACGTCCTGACTTTC.

CDR3 residues: CASRRTYRVMNTEAFF. CDR3 bases: TGTGCCAGCAGGAGAACGTACAGAGTGATGAACACTGAAGCTTTCTTT. V usage is TRBV28 and J usage is TRBJ1-1, with unresolved D. The ends were cut back, 6 bases at V and 0 bases at J, with 17 bases in the middle. The CDR3 consists of 16 residues. Per germline, CDR1 MDHEN and CDR2 SYDVKM.

This rearrangement joins TRBV6-5 to TRBJ2-5; D gene ambiguous. Matching the DNA end better, TRBJ2-7 makes the J call doubtful. This CDR3 comprises 13 residues. Germline V gene lookup returns CDR1 MNHEY and CDR2 SVGAGI. The CDR3 nucleotides are TGTGCCAGCAGTCCCAGACCCGGTTACGAGCAGTACTTC. Translation: CASSPRPGYEQYF.

The chain combines TRBV11-2 with TRBJ2-7, with D possibly TRBD2 on 5 matching bases. The length of the CDR3 is 16 residues. The V gene lost 7 bases and the J gene lost 0 bases, with 19 bases spanning the gap. Looked up from germline, CDR1 is SGHAT and CDR2 is FQNNGV. The CDR3 protein is CASIGYGGGNSYEQYF. The CDR3 nucleotides are TGTGCCAGCATTGGGTATGGCGGAGGAAACTCCTACGAGCAGTACTTC.

The V gene is TRBV18, the J gene TRBJ2-7; D unresolved. V lost 4 bases, J lost 2 bases, and 12 bases lay in between. Looked up from germline, CDR1 is KGHSH and CDR2 is LQKENI. This CDR3 contains 14 residues. CDR3 sequence: CASSRPGEPYEQYF. DNA for the CDR3: TGTGCCAGCTCACGGCCAGGAGAGCCCTACGAGCAGTACTTC.

A remark on this clone: This same CDR3 is encoded by further DNA sequences in the sample. The J gene is TRBJ2-5, the V gene TRBV7-9; D gene unclear. This CDR3 has 12 amino acids. Germline values: CDR1 SEHNR, CDR2 FQNEAQ (reference sequence). Trimming removed 4 bases at V and 5 bases at J, with 8 bases between. CDR3 DNA: TGTGCCAGCAGCTCTACGAGGGAGACCCAGTACTTC. Translated, it gives CASSSTRETQYF.

This rearrangement joins TRBV6-1 to TRBJ1-2; D unclear. V dropped 2 bases and J dropped 2 bases, with 6 bases sitting between them. The germline V gene has CDR1 MNHNS and CDR2 SASEGT. This CDR3 is 13 amino acids long. The CDR3 DNA reads as TGTGCCAGCAGTGAACGGGTAAACTATGGCTACACCTTC. Protein sequence: CASSERVNYGYTF.

This clone has more than one count but fewer than ten. The chain links TRBV4-1 to TRBJ2-7; D is ambiguous. Germline CDR1 and CDR2: MGHRA and YSYEKL. Trimming took off 1 base at V and 7 bases at J, with 14 bases between the two ends. The CDR3 is 14 residues long. CDR3 in amino acids: CASSQGSAAGEQYF. Here the CDR3 DNA reads TGCGCCAGCAGCCAAGGGTCGGCCGCCGGAGAGCAGTACTTC.

The V call is TRBV28, the J call TRBJ2-7, with 7 bases identical to TRBD1. This CDR3 spans 15 amino acids. Germline V gene lookup returns CDR1 MDHEN and CDR2 SYDVKM. The ends lost 6 bases at V and 5 bases at J; junction bases unmatched: 13. The CDR3 nucleotides are TGTGCCAGCAGACCTCACCAGGGGGTAAGCGACGAGCAGTACTTC. It codes for CASRPHQGVSDEQYF.

Concerning this clone: In the same sample, other DNA sequences code for this CDR3. The chain uses TRBV9 and TRBJ1-1; D gene ambiguous. Looked up from germline, CDR1 is SGDLS and CDR2 is YYNGEE. The CDR3 is 12 amino acids. V dropped 2 bases and J dropped 3 bases, with 5 bases sitting between them. DNA for the CDR3: TGTGCCAGCAGCGTTTCGGACACTGAAGCTTTCTTT. Encoded protein: CASSVSDTEAFF.

This clone was seen only a few times. V is TRBV19 and J is TRBJ1-1; no definite D call. This CDR3 has 14 amino acids. Germline V lookup: CDR1 LNHDA, CDR2 SQIVND (reference sequence). The V end was cut by 9 bases, the J end by 0 bases, with 14 bases between. This CDR3 is CASSVRRLNTEAFF. CDR3 coding DNA: TGTGCCAGCTCTGTCCGCAGATTGAACACTGAAGCTTTCTTT.

The chain links TRBV4-1 to TRBJ1-2, with D perhaps TRBD1 (5 bases). Germline lookup yields CDR1 MGHRA and CDR2 YSYEKL. V lost 6 bases and J 0 bases, leaving 11 bases between the germline ends. This CDR3 has 14 residues. The CDR3 DNA reads TGCGCCAGCAGTGGGACGGCAACTAACTATGGCTACACCTTC. Translated, it gives CASSGTATNYGYTF.

Note on this clone: This specimen includes other DNA sequences encoding the same CDR3. The V and J genes are TRBV29-1 and TRBJ2-1; either TRBD1 or TRBD2 may fit D (5 bases each). Deletions cut 4 bases from V and 7 bases from J, with 5 bases between. This CDR3 has 10 residues. CDR1 SQVTM and CDR2 ANQGSEA come from the germline V gene. CDR3 region: CSVGGNEQFF. The DNA of the CDR3 is TGCAGCGTTGGGGGGAATGAGCAGTTCTTC.

This clone has only a few counts. The chain combines TRBV6-5 with TRBJ2-7; 10 nucleotides match TRBD2. CDR3 length: 14 amino acids. Per germline, CDR1 MNHEY and CDR2 SVGAGI. V was clipped by 0 bases and J by 5 bases; unmatched bases: 1. As DNA, the CDR3 is TGTGCCAGCAGTTACTCTAGCGGGAGGAACGAGCAGTACTTC. Its protein product is CASSYSSGRNEQYF.

V gene TRBV11-3 combines with J gene TRBJ2-7; D unresolved. The V gene's germline CDR1 is SGHNT and CDR2 YENEEA. CDR3 size: 13 residues. V gave up 3 bases and J gave up 3 bases, with 9 bases separating them. The CDR3 reads CASSLMENYEQYF. CDR3 nucleotides: TGTGCCAGCAGCTTGATGGAGAACTACGAGCAGTACTTC. Drawing the rest from reference TRBV11-3 and TRBJ2-7, the complete variable domain is EAGVVQSPRYKIIEKKQPVAFWCNPISGHNTLYWYLQNLGQGPELLIRYENEEAVDDSQLPKDRFSAERLKGVDSTLKIQPAELGDSAVYLCASSLMENYEQYFGPGTRLTVT.

The chain carries TRBV6-5 and TRBJ2-1; D gene ambiguous. The CDR3 sequence is 13 residues long. Deletions cut 2 bases from V and 6 bases from J, with 8 bases between. Looked up from germline, CDR1 is MNHEY and CDR2 is SVGAGI. CDR3 sequence (DNA): TGTGCCAGCAGTTACACCCTAAGCAATGAGCAGTTCTTC. Residues: CASSYTLSNEQFF.

This sequence joins TRBV27 and TRBJ1-5; D gene ambiguous. Germline CDR1 and CDR2: MNHEY and SMNVEV (reference sequence). The length of the CDR3 is 18 residues. V was trimmed by 4 bases and J by 7 bases, leaving 26 bases between them. This CDR3 is CASSSLPPRAPKNQPQHF. The CDR3 DNA sequence: TGTGCCAGCAGTTCACTCCCGCCCCGGGCACCAAAAAACCAGCCCCAGCATTTT.